The 18 T cell receptor beta chains in this list originate from one sample, sequenced in a study of shared clonotypes between healthy human individuals. TCRdb's table, derived via immunoSEQ multiplex PCR, lists solely in-frame clones and lacks some. The sample includes more than 450,000 clones, around 74% of them seen just once. Source material: PBMCs. These receptors all stem from a woman aged 40 to 50 in good health. Some clones in this sample may be carry-over from other donors' samples.

The chain employs TRBV28 and TRBJ1-4; D may be TRBD1 (5 bases). The V gene's germline CDR1 is MDHEN and CDR2 SYDVKM. Trimming pared 6 bases from V and 8 bases from J, leaving 19 bases between. CDR3 size: 15 residues. The chain's CDR3 is CASRPPGAGGEKLFF. The CDR3 bases are TGTGCCAGCAGACCTCCCGGGGCCGGTGGGGAAAAACTGTTTTTT.

V and J are TRBV10-3 and TRBJ2-2; 10 nucleotides agree with TRBD2. There are 17 residues in the CDR3. CDR1 is ENHRY, CDR2 SYGVKD, per germline. V shed 7 bases, J shed 2 bases, and the junction held 10 bases outside the gene matches. The CDR3 DNA sequence: TGTGCCATCACCCAGGGGGGACTAGCGATCAACACCGGGGAGCTGTTTTTT. This codes for CAITQGGLAINTGELFF.

The chain has TRBV10-3 and TRBJ2-1; 14 bases are shared with TRBD2. Germline loops: CDR1 ENHRY, CDR2 SYGVKD. The CDR3 covers 15 residues. V lost 3 bases and J lost 8; bases outside the gene matches: 3. The chain's CDR3 is CAISDGTSGSDEQFF. CDR3 bases: TGTGCCATCAGTGATGGGACTAGCGGGAGTGATGAGCAGTTCTTC.

The chain joins TRBV5-6 to TRBJ2-1; 11 nucleotides agree with TRBD2. The CDR3 spans 15 residues. The V and J ends lost 4 bases and 4 bases, in that order; junction bases with no gene match: 4. Germline-derived CDR1 and CDR2 are SGHDT and YYEEEE. CDR3 nucleotides: TGTGCCAGCAGCGTGGGACTAGCGGAGTACAATGAGCAGTTCTTC. Protein product: CASSVGLAEYNEQFF.

V is TRBV27 and J is TRBJ2-3, with TRBD2 matching 11 bases. The CDR3 contains 20 residues. Germline V gives CDR1 MNHEY, CDR2 SMNVEV (reference sequence). The ends lost 2 bases at V and 1 base at J; junction bases unmatched: 14. The CDR3 loop is CASSLTRTGLAGGGTDTQYF. CDR3 sequence (DNA): TGTGCCAGCAGTTTAACTCGGACAGGGCTAGCGGGAGGTGGCACAGATACGCAGTATTTT.

CDR3 DNA: TGTGCCAGCAGATGGTGCTACACAATTCGCACTGAAGCTTTCTTT. As protein: CASRWCYTIRTEAFF. The chain carries TRBV21-1 and TRBJ1-1. TRBV21-1 is tagged as a pseudogene. This CDR3 is built from 15 residues.

The J gene is TRBJ2-1, the V gene TRBV30; D not resolved. The ends were cut back, 5 bases at V and 5 bases at J, with 19 bases in the middle. CDR1 and CDR2 from the germline V gene are GTSNPN and SVGIG (reference sequence). This CDR3 spans 15 amino acids. In DNA form, the CDR3 reads TGTGCCTGGCTACCCCCGGGTCGGGTGAACAATGAGCAGTTCTTC. It yields the protein CAWLPPGRVNNEQFF.

This chain uses TRBV15 with TRBJ1-1, with TRBD1 as a possible D gene (6 bases). V gave up 8 bases and J gave up 0 bases, with 10 bases separating them. This CDR3 is 13 amino acids long. Germline V gene lookup returns CDR1 LNHNV and CDR2 YYDKDF (reference sequence). CDR3 loop: CATGGHLNTEAFF. The CDR3 DNA follows: TGTGCCACCGGGGGACACCTGAACACTGAAGCTTTCTTT.

The chain has TRBV2 and TRBJ2-5, with 7 positions matching TRBD2. Germline V gives CDR1 SNHLY, CDR2 FYNNEI. The CDR3 length is 12 residues. The V gene end was trimmed by 8 bases and the J gene end by 5 bases; junction bases not matched to a gene: 5. Here the CDR3 reads CASSGEGETQYF. The CDR3 nucleotides are TGTGCCAGCTCCGGGGAGGGGGAGACCCAGTACTTC.

This clone was observed many times. This sequence joins TRBV2 and TRBJ1-1; a weak D match, TRBD1 (5 bases). The V gene's germline CDR1 is SNHLY and CDR2 FYNNEI. CDR3 length: 14 residues. Trimming took off 8 bases at V and 1 base at J, with 14 bases between the two ends. The CDR3: CASGKWQGNTEAFF. The DNA for the CDR3 is TGTGCCAGCGGTAAGTGGCAGGGGAACACTGAAGCTTTCTTT.

Only a few counts were recorded for this clone. This chain links TRBV6-1 with TRBJ2-2; D not certain. The CDR3 is 16 amino acids. Germline V gene lookup returns CDR1 MNHNS and CDR2 SASEGT. The germline V and J ends were trimmed by 2 bases and 2 bases, with 12 bases remaining between them. CDR3 residues: CASSERAGDNTGELFF. The CDR3 nucleotides read TGTGCCAGCAGTGAACGGGCAGGCGATAACACCGGGGAGCTGTTTTTT.

The V and J genes are TRBV19 and TRBJ2-7; possible D gene TRBD2, 5 bases. In germline, CDR1 is LNHDA, CDR2 SQIVND (reference sequence). This CDR3 is 12 amino acids long. V was trimmed by 1 base and J by 7 bases, leaving 8 bases between them. The CDR3 loop reads CASSIVGDEQYF. Written as DNA, the CDR3 is TGTGCCAGTAGTATAGTCGGGGATGAGCAGTACTTC.

The chain combines TRBV7-3 with TRBJ2-1; 10 nucleotides align to TRBD2. This CDR3 contains 15 residues. The V and J ends lost 1 base and 4 bases, in that order; junction bases with no gene match: 1. Germline V gene data show CDR1 as SGHTA and CDR2 as FQGTGA. CDR3 sequence reads: CASSLIAGGYNEQFF. The CDR3 coding sequence is TGTGCCAGCAGCTTAATAGCGGGGGGTTACAATGAGCAGTTCTTC.

This clone was seen a handful of times. The chain joins TRBV30 to TRBJ1-1; maybe TRBD1 (5 bases). CDR1 is GTSNPN, CDR2 SVGIG, per germline (reference sequence). V gave up 4 bases and J gave up 1 base, with 7 bases separating them. The CDR3 covers 12 residues. CDR3: CAWIGGNTEAFF. Here the CDR3 DNA reads TGTGCCTGGATTGGGGGGAACACTGAAGCTTTCTTT.

The chain recombines TRBV19 with TRBJ2-1; a possible D gene is TRBD2 (6 bases). In germline, CDR1 is LNHDA, CDR2 SQIVND (reference sequence). The CDR3 is 16 residues long. V lost 4 bases and J lost 8, with 21 bases in between. CDR3 coding DNA: TGTGCCAGTAGTACAACCTCTTCCGGGAGTTGGGATGAGCAGTTCTTC. This encodes CASSTTSSGSWDEQFF.

To note about this clone: The same CDR3 arises from other DNA sequences in this sample as well. This rearrangement joins TRBV5-1 to TRBJ1-5; D is undetermined. V lost 0 bases and J lost 4, with 5 bases in between. Looked up from germline, CDR1 is SGHRS and CDR2 is YFSETQ. The CDR3 has 13 amino acids. The CDR3 nucleotides read TGCGCCAGCAGCTTGGGATCTAATCAGCCCCAGCATTTT. Its protein is CASSLGSNQPQHF.

The CDR3 region is CASRRGPRDRGLAGELFF. CDR3 sequence (DNA): TGTGCCAGCAGGAGGGGCCCCCGGGACAGGGGGCTAGCGGGGGAGCTGTTTTTT. The rearrangement joins TRBV28 to TRBJ2-2; 12 nucleotides agree with TRBD1. The CDR3 totals 18 residues. V shed 6 bases, J shed 8 bases, and the junction held 16 bases outside the gene matches. Germline CDR1 MDHEN, CDR2 SYDVKM. Filled out from reference TRBV28 and TRBJ2-2, the complete variable domain reads DVKVTQSSRYLVKRTGEKVFLECVQDMDHENMFWYRQDPGLGLRLIYFSYDVKMKEKGDIPEGYSVSREKKERFSLILESASTNQTSMYLCASRRGPRDRGLAGELFFGEGSRLTVL.

This clone was recorded a few times. The rearrangement joins TRBV7-2 to TRBJ1-5; 10 nucleotides agree with TRBD1. The CDR3 has 15 amino acids. In germline, CDR1 is SGHTA, CDR2 FQGNSA. With 5 bases clipped from V and 6 bases from J, the junction kept 7 bases outside the gene matches. The DNA for the CDR3 is TGTGCCAGCAGCCCGGGACAGGGGAAGGGTCAGCCCCAGCATTTT. Protein product: CASSPGQGKGQPQHF.